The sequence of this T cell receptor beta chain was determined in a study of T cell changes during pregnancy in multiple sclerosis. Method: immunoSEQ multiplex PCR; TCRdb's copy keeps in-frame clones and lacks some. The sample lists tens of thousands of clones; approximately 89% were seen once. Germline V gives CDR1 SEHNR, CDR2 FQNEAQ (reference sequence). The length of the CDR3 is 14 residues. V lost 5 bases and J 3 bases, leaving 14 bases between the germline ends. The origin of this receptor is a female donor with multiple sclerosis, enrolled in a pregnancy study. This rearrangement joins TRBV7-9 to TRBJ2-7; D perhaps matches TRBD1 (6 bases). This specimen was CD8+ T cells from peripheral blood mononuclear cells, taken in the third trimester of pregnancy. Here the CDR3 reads CASSHPGHLYEQYF. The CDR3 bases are TGTGCCAGCAGCCATCCGGGACACCTCTACGAGCAGTACTTC.